These T cell receptor beta chains were read from a single sample in a study of naive and memory T cell subsets. TCRdb analysed the UMI-ligation and nested PCR reads with MiXCR anew, one entry per CDR3 protein. Here the sample spans over 110,000 distinct CDR3 sequences, approximately 20% being singletons. Sequencing was done on a sample of naive CD8+ T cells from blood. The receptors derive from a human donor in good health. Both conserved end residues are part of each CDR3. The D gene is left open where the match is weak. Clone size is not always given. Where it is, it says once, few, many or a class for expanded clones.

v_call	cdr3_length	j_call	clone_size	d_call	cdr3_nt	cdr3_aa
TRBV12-3/TRBV12-4	14	TRBJ1-1	.	TRBD1	TGTGCCAGCACCTATGGACAGGCGAACACTGAAGCTTTCTTT	CASTYGQANTEAFF
TRBV10-3	13	TRBJ2-1	.	TRBD1	TGTGCCACCCCGGGACAGGCCCCCAATGAGCAGTTCTTC	CATPGQAPNEQFF
TRBV27	13	TRBJ2-7	.	TRBD1	TGTGCCAGCAGTTTCAGGACAGGGTCCGAGCAGTACTTC	CASSFRTGSEQYF
TRBV4-1	14	TRBJ1-1	few	TRBD1	TGCGCCAGCAGCCCAACAGGGGATGGGACTGAAGCTTTCTTT	CASSPTGDGTEAFF
TRBV19	14	TRBJ1-2	.	TRBD1	TGTGCCAGTACACCGGGACAGGGGACCTATGGCTACACCTTC	CASTPGQGTYGYTF
TRBV7-9	13	TRBJ1-1	.	.	TGTGCCAGCAGCCTTACCGGGGCGGCTGAAGCTTTCTTT	CASSLTGAAEAFF
TRBV7-3	16	TRBJ2-1	.	.	TGTGCCAGCAGCTTAACGGGGGGTAGGTCCTACAATGAGCAGTTCTTC	CASSLTGGRSYNEQFF
TRBV29-1	12	TRBJ2-7	few	TRBD1	TGCAGCGCTGACACAGGGGCCTACGAGCAGTACTTC	CSADTGAYEQYF
TRBV4-1	18	TRBJ2-1	.	TRBD2	TGCGCCAGCAGCCAATTGCCCGGGACTAGCGGGAGGGCCGATGAGCAGTTCTTC	CASSQLPGTSGRADEQFF
TRBV5-1	13	TRBJ1-1	.	.	TGCGCCAGCAGCTTGGCCCCTGTGACTGAAGCTTTCTTT	CASSLAPVTEAFF
TRBV7-9	15	TRBJ1-1	once	TRBD1	TGTGCCAGCAGCTTCCCCGGACAGGGCGACACTGAAGCTTTCTTT	CASSFPGQGDTEAFF